These T cell receptor beta chains were read from a single sample in a study of T cell responses to AZD1222 COVID-19 vaccine. Data came from immunoSEQ multiplex PCR; TCRdb stores just in-frame clones and leaves some out. In the table there are some 150,000 clones, about nine tenths of which are singletons. This sample comprised peripheral blood, obtained after recovery from COVID-19. All receptors come from an adult who had recovered from COVID-19. CDR3s include the opening cysteine and the closing phenylalanine or tryptophan. Each record gives: J gene, V gene, clone size, D gene, CDR3 protein, CDR3 DNA. The D gene is left open where the match is weak. Rows may omit the clone size; those that give it use once, few, many or a size class.

J: TRBJ1-5; V: TRBV19; size: .; D: TRBD1; CDR3: CASSMPLTGAEESNQPQHF; DNA: TGTGCCAGTAGTATGCCGCTGACAGGGGCGGAGGAGAGCAATCAGCCCCAGCATTTT
J: TRBJ2-7; V: TRBV4-2; size: .; D: TRBD1; CDR3: CASSRGSGTGVSEQYF; DNA: TGTGCCAGCAGCCGGGGGTCCGGGACAGGGGTGAGCGAGCAGTACTTC
J: TRBJ1-4; V: TRBV6-5; size: .; D: .; CDR3: CASSYSGVIHEKLFF; DNA: TGTGCCAGCAGTTACTCGGGGGTTATACACGAAAAACTGTTTTTT
J: TRBJ1-3; V: TRBV18; size: medium-sized; D: .; CDR3: CASSPQGVGDTIYF; DNA: TGTGCCAGCTCACCGCAGGGTGTTGGGGACACCATATATTTT
J: TRBJ1-6; V: TRBV3-1/TRBV3-2; size: .; D: TRBD1; CDR3: CASSQRLGQGVSPLHF; DNA: TGTGCCAGCAGCCAGCGTTTGGGACAGGGGGTATCACCCCTCCACTTT
J: TRBJ1-1; V: TRBV5-4; size: .; D: .; CDR3: CASSLGGFATEAFF; DNA: TGTGCCAGCAGCTTGGGAGGTTTTGCCACTGAAGCTTTCTTT
J: TRBJ2-1; V: TRBV4-1; size: .; D: TRBD2; CDR3: CASSQDEIAGRLFF; DNA: TGCGCCAGCAGCCAAGATGAAATAGCGGGGCGCTTATTCTTC
J: TRBJ2-2; V: TRBV5-1; size: .; D: .; CDR3: CASSWSSSTGELFF; DNA: TGCGCCAGCAGCTGGTCCAGCAGCACCGGGGAGCTGTTTTTT
J: TRBJ2-7; V: TRBV10-1; size: once; D: .; CDR3: CASSESRDMHEQYF; DNA: TGCGCCAGCAGTGAGTCCCGGGACATGCACGAGCAGTACTTC
J: TRBJ1-3; V: TRBV9; size: .; D: TRBD1; CDR3: CASSVALGQGLNTIYF; DNA: TGTGCCAGCAGCGTAGCCCTCGGACAGGGGCTAAACACCATATATTTT
J: TRBJ1-5; V: TRBV6-2/TRBV6-3; size: .; D: .; CDR3: CASSDRQDSNQPQHF; DNA: TGTGCCAGCAGTGATCGACAGGATAGCAATCAGCCCCAGCATTTT
J: TRBJ2-7; V: TRBV2; size: .; D: TRBD2; CDR3: CASSGSSGSSEQYF; DNA: TGTGCCAGCAGTGGGTCCAGCGGGAGTAGCGAGCAGTACTTC
J: TRBJ1-1; V: TRBV16; size: .; D: .; CDR3: CASSQQWNTEAFF; DNA: TGTGCCAGCAGCCAACAGTGGAACACTGAAGCTTTCTTT
J: TRBJ1-2; V: TRBV4-3; size: .; D: TRBD1; CDR3: CASSHPGTGSYGYTF; DNA: TGCGCCAGCAGCCACCCCGGGACAGGGAGTTATGGCTACACCTTC
J: TRBJ2-1; V: TRBV20-1; size: .; D: .; CDR3: CSARVGTEQFF; DNA: TGCAGTGCTAGAGTAGGGACAGAGCAGTTCTTC
J: TRBJ1-1; V: TRBV6-4; size: .; D: .; CDR3: CASSEQGMNTEAFF; DNA: TGTGCCAGCAGTGAACAGGGTATGAACACTGAAGCTTTCTTT
J: TRBJ2-5; V: TRBV24-1; size: once; D: .; CDR3: CATSDSGGRTLNQETQYF; DNA: TGTGCCACCAGTGATTCCGGGGGACGGACATTAAATCAAGAGACCCAGTACTTC
J: TRBJ1-6; V: TRBV3-1/TRBV3-2; size: .; D: TRBD1; CDR3: CASSTGQGYNSPLHF; DNA: TGTGCCAGCAGCACGGGACAGGGGTATAATTCACCCCTCCACTTT
J: TRBJ2-2; V: TRBV5-5; size: .; D: TRBD1; CDR3: CASSPGQGAGTGELFF; DNA: TGTGCCAGCAGCCCGGGACAGGGGGCGGGCACCGGGGAGCTGTTTTTT
J: TRBJ2-7; V: TRBV28; size: .; D: .; CDR3: CASSSHGGREYEQYF; DNA: TGTGCCAGCAGTTCCCACGGGGGGCGAGAGTACGAGCAGTACTTC
J: TRBJ2-1; V: TRBV5-1; size: .; D: .; CDR3: CASSLDSVYNEQFF; DNA: TGCGCCAGCAGCTTGGATAGTGTGTACAATGAGCAGTTCTTC
J: TRBJ1-1; V: TRBV6-2/TRBV6-3; size: few; D: .; CDR3: CASSRTRNRALNTEAFF; DNA: TGTGCCAGCAGCCGCACCCGTAACAGGGCTTTGAACACTGAAGCTTTCTTT
J: TRBJ2-7; V: TRBV28; size: .; D: TRBD2; CDR3: CASSRRTSGRAEQYF; DNA: TGTGCCAGCAGCAGGAGGACTAGCGGGAGGGCCGAGCAGTACTTC
J: TRBJ2-3; V: TRBV5-1; size: .; D: TRBD2; CDR3: CASSLGSGASTDTQYF; DNA: TGCGCCAGCAGCTTGGGTAGCGGGGCGTCAACAGATACGCAGTATTTT
J: TRBJ2-4; V: TRBV28; size: .; D: TRBD2; CDR3: CASSWTAGGPWAKNIQYF; DNA: TGTGCCAGCAGTTGGACAGCGGGAGGGCCATGGGCCAAAAACATTCAGTACTTC
J: TRBJ2-7; V: TRBV27; size: .; D: .; CDR3: CASSLSRATYEQYF; DNA: TGTGCCAGCAGTTTGTCCAGGGCAACCTACGAGCAGTACTTC
J: TRBJ1-1; V: TRBV7-6; size: few; D: .; CDR3: CASSLGYMNTEAFF; DNA: TGTGCCAGCAGCTTAGGATACATGAACACTGAAGCTTTCTTT